Shown below are 3 T cell receptor beta chains from a single sample sequenced in a study of T cell responses to AZD1222 COVID-19 vaccine. Assay: immunoSEQ multiplex PCR; the TCRdb copy retains only in-frame clones and omits some. In the table there are roughly 130,000 clones, just over 90% of which are singletons. The source material was peripheral blood, sampled on day 0 of AZD1222 vaccination. These receptors were collected from an adult in good health.

The chain couples TRBV12-1 to TRBJ2-4; the table's D call TRBD2 went unverified against the DNA. TRBV12-1 is a documented pseudogene. This CDR3 region has 19 residues. The CDR3 protein is CASSFARLGFTLAKNIQYF. The CDR3 bases are TGTGCCAGCAGCTTTGCGCGGCTAGGATTTACACTAGCCAAAAACATTCAGTACTTC.

The V gene is TRBV2, the J gene TRBJ1-5; D gene uncertain. V was pared by 10 bases and J by 7 bases, with 14 bases between. The CDR3 spans 12 residues. The germline CDR1 and CDR2 sequences are SNHLY and FYNNEI. CDR3 loop: CATNPDGQPQHF. For the CDR3, the DNA is TGTGCCACCAACCCAGACGGCCAGCCCCAGCATTTT.

This chain uses TRBV6-1 with TRBJ2-7; 9 nucleotides align to TRBD1. The CDR3 is made up of 15 amino acids. Trimming removed 1 base from V and 0 bases from J; junction bases left unmatched: 1. Germline values: CDR1 MNHNS, CDR2 SASEGT. As DNA, the CDR3 is TGTGCCAGCAGTGAAGGGACAGGGGACTCCTACGAGCAGTACTTC. Protein sequence: CASSEGTGDSYEQYF.